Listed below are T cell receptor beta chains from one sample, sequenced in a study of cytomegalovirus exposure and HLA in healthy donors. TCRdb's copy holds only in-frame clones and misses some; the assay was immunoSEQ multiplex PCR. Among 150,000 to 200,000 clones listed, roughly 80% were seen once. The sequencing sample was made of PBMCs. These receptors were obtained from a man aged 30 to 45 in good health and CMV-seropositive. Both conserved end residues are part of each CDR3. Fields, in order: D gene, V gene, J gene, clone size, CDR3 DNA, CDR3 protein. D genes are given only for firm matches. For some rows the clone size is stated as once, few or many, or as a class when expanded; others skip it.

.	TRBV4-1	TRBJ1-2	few	TGCGCCAGCAGCCAACCACAGTCCAACTATGGCTACACCTTC	CASSQPQSNYGYTF
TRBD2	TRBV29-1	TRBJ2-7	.	TGCAGCGTTGGGGGTCTAGCGGGGGGGCCTCAGGAGCAGTACTTC	CSVGGLAGGPQEQYF
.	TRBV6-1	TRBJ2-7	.	TGTGCCAGCAGTGATATCAGGGTCCGCGAGCAGTACTTC	CASSDIRVREQYF
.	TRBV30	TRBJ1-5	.	TGTGCCTGGATCGACCCGCGGCAGGGGCGCACATTTAGCAATCAGCCCCAGCATTTT	CAWIDPRQGRTFSNQPQHF
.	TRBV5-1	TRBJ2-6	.	TGCGCCAGCAGCCACGGAGGACAGTTTTCCGGGGCCAACGTCCTGACTTTC	CASSHGGQFSGANVLTF
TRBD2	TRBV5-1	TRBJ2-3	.	TGCGCCAGCAGCTTGTTAGGAGCGGGGGGTAGCACAGATACGCAGTATTTT	CASSLLGAGGSTDTQYF
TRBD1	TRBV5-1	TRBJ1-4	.	TGCGCCAGCAGCTTCTCCGGGACAGGAATGTTTTTT	CASSFSGTGMFF
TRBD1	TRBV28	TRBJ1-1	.	TGTGCCAGCAGGCCCCCGTATTCAGGGGGTGAAGCTTTCTTT	CASRPPYSGGEAFF
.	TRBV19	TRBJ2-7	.	TGTGCCAGTACTCCAGAGGCCGGGTGGGTCTACGAGCAGTACTTC	CASTPEAGWVYEQYF
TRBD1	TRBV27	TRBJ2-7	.	TGTGCCAGCAGCTCCCTGCGGGACAGGGTTACCTACGAGCAGTACTTC	CASSSLRDRVTYEQYF
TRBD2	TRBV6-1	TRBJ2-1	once	TGTGCCAGCAGTGAAGTAGGGACTAGGGCTGGCTACAATGAGCAGTTCTTC	CASSEVGTRAGYNEQFF
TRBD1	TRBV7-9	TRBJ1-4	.	TGTGCCAGCAGCTCAGGGGGCATGTCAACTAATGAAAAACTGTTTTTT	CASSSGGMSTNEKLFF
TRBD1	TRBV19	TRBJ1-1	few	TGTGCCAGTAGTGTTTGGGCAGGGGGCACTGAAGCTTTCTTT	CASSVWAGGTEAFF
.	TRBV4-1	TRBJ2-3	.	TGCGCCAGCAGCCCCCCTCGGGATACGCAGTATTTT	CASSPPRDTQYF
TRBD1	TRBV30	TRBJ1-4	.	TGTGCCTGCGTTAGGGGGGACAGTCGAAGGGAAAAACTGTTTTTT	CACVRGDSRREKLFF
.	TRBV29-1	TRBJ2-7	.	TGCAGCGTTGTTGAGACAGCCCATCTCGGCCACGAGCAGTACTTC	CSVVETAHLGHEQYF
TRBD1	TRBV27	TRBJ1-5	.	TGTGCCAGCAGTTTTCGACAGGGGGCCGGTCAGCCCCAGCATTTT	CASSFRQGAGQPQHF
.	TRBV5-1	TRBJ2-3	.	TGCGCCAGCAGCTTGGCCATGGGAGAGGGCGCAGATACGCAGTATTTT	CASSLAMGEGADTQYF
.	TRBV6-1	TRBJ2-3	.	TGTGCCAGCAGGAGACTCGGGGGAGGAGATACGCAGTATTTT	CASRRLGGGDTQYF
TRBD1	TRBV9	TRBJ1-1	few	TGTGCCAGCAGCGTCGGGACAGGGGGAGGGATGAACACTGAAGCTTTCTTT	CASSVGTGGGMNTEAFF
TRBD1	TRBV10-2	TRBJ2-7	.	TGCGCCAGCAGTTTTACAGGGGGCTCCTACGAGCAGTACTTC	CASSFTGGSYEQYF
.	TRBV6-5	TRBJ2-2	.	TGTGCCAGCAGTCCTACGAACACCGGGGAGCTGTTTTTT	CASSPTNTGELFF
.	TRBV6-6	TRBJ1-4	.	TGTGCCAGCAGTTCAGGGCTATGGGAAAAACTGTTTTTT	CASSSGLWEKLFF
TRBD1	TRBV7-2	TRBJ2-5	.	TGTGCCAGCAACAAATGGGACAGGGGGTACCAAGAGACCCAGTACTTC	CASNKWDRGYQETQYF
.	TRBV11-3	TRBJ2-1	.	TGTGCCAGCAGCTTGAGTAAAGACAATGAGCAGTTCTTC	CASSLSKDNEQFF